These T cell receptor beta chains were read from a single sample in a study of T cells after yellow fever vaccination. TCRdb processed the 5' RACE reads anew with MiXCR; each CDR3 protein has one entry. Among some 320,000 distinct CDR3 sequences, 7.5% to 9% were seen once, and the ten largest hold approximately 3.3%. The material sequenced was CD4+ T cells sorted from PBMCs, taken 5 days after the yellow fever booster vaccination. These receptors all stem from a man aged 18 to 29 who received the YFV17D yellow fever vaccine. Each CDR3 is given with its conserved first and last residue. A D gene is named only where the DNA matches it firmly.

v_call	d_call	j_call	cdr3_aa
TRBV7-2	TRBD2	TRBJ2-1	CASRRGGSYNEQFF
TRBV2	NA	TRBJ1-2	CASRKDGRGYTF
TRBV5-1	NA	TRBJ2-1	CASSLGVGGGAPDEQFF
TRBV7-2	TRBD1	TRBJ1-6	CASSPGGRDLSGSPLHF
TRBV7-2	TRBD2	TRBJ2-4	CASSPGLGPLAKNIQYF
TRBV5-6	TRBD1	TRBJ2-7	CASSPGTGLEEQYF
TRBV20-1	NA	TRBJ1-6	CSAPGWEASSPLHF
TRBV20-1	NA	TRBJ1-1	CSAGGSLNTEAFF
TRBV20-1	NA	TRBJ2-1	CSARDGLAEQFF
TRBV9	NA	TRBJ2-7	CASSVAYERSSYEQYF
TRBV5-6	TRBD1	TRBJ1-4	CASSSWTGREKLFF
TRBV5-5	NA	TRBJ2-1	CASSLGSADEQFF
TRBV18	TRBD2	TRBJ2-7	CASSPITSGRTGEHYF
TRBV11-3	TRBD1	TRBJ2-4	CASSLRTGAPRNIQYF
TRBV9	NA	TRBJ1-6	CASSASLHPNSPLHF
TRBV5-1	NA	TRBJ2-5	CASSSGGTGGLQETQYF
TRBV5-1	NA	TRBJ1-5	CASSFEGGNQPQHF
TRBV20-1	NA	TRBJ1-2	CSARRDRGYTF
TRBV7-9	NA	TRBJ2-3	CASSFTGSVDTQYF
TRBV7-2	NA	TRBJ1-1	CASSLSVGLMAFF
TRBV20-1	NA	TRBJ2-5	CSAWDQSQETQYF
TRBV5-8	NA	TRBJ2-4	CASSLKKGNIQYF
TRBV2	TRBD2	TRBJ2-1	CASSFAGGLDEQFF
TRBV5-1	NA	TRBJ2-3	CASSLAKTALPSTDTQYF
TRBV7-2	TRBD1	TRBJ1-2	CASSLAQTGGNYGYTF
TRBV3-1	NA	TRBJ2-7	CASSRTVGEQYF
TRBV18	NA	TRBJ2-5	CASSPSNTPETQYF
TRBV6-6	NA	TRBJ2-3	CASTPSRATQYF
TRBV12-3/TRBV12-4	TRBD1	TRBJ2-5	CASSHGRTGQETQYF
TRBV7-2	NA	TRBJ2-3	CASTGGDTDTQYF
TRBV24-1	NA	TRBJ2-2	CATSDALHSSGELFF
TRBV7-2	NA	TRBJ2-1	CASSLVGLGQFF
TRBV12-5	NA	TRBJ2-2	CASGLSTYGELFF
TRBV24-1	NA	TRBJ2-5	CASKGSVQETQYF
TRBV5-1	NA	TRBJ2-7	CASSSNPTGGYEQYF